The 12 T cell receptor beta chains below come from one sample, sequenced in a study of post-analysis software for immune sequencing data. General observations from the study: Compared with controls, patients had more of 4 or 5 TRBV segments, including TRBV5-6, TRBV5-1 and TRBV20-1.

Their antigens remain unidentified. Tagging with unique molecular identifiers was a feature of the TCR beta cDNA libraries. TCRdb reprocessed the PCR reads with MiXCR, giving one entry per CDR3 protein. This sample has around 440,000 distinct CDR3 sequences; under 55% occur once, and the top ten carry about 12%. Sequencing input: blood. These receptors came from a girl aged 5 to 17 with multiple sclerosis.

This clonotype was observed a handful of times. J is TRBJ2-5 and V is TRBV4-1; TRBD2 is a possible D gene (5 bases). With 3 bases removed from V and 5 bases from J, the gap between germline ends came to 19 bases. Germline CDR1 reads MGHRA; CDR2 reads YSYEKL. The CDR3 has 16 residues. The CDR3 region has the DNA TGCGCCAGCAGCCAGAGGACTGGACCTGGGGAGGAGACCCAGTACTTC. Encoded protein: CASSQRTGPGEETQYF.

The gene calls are TRBV28 and TRBJ2-1; the match to TRBD2 covers 13 bases. Germline V gene lookup returns CDR1 MDHEN and CDR2 SYDVKM. Trimming cost V 5 bases and J 4 bases; bases outside gene matches: 8. CDR3 length equals 17 residues. The CDR3, as DNA: TGTGCCAGCAGTCTACTAGCGGGAGGGCCCTCTTACAATGAGCAGTTCTTC. Its protein product is CASSLLAGGPSYNEQFF.

The genes are TRBV10-3 and TRBJ2-7, with 12 bases identical to TRBD2. Per germline, CDR1 ENHRY and CDR2 SYGVKD. The CDR3 totals 18 residues. The junction had 14 bases not matched to a gene; V was cut back by 4 bases and J by 4 bases. Here the CDR3 reads CAISAALTTSGRSYEQYF. DNA for the CDR3: TGTGCCATCAGTGCCGCCTTAACGACTAGCGGGAGATCATACGAGCAGTACTTC.

This chain links TRBV20-1 with TRBJ1-2; D is unclear. Deletions cut 6 bases from V and 0 bases from J, with 17 bases between. Germline lookup yields CDR1 DFQATT and CDR2 SNEGSKA (reference sequence). CDR3 length: 15 residues. CDR3 nucleotides: TGCAGTGCAATGAACCCAACTGGTACTAACTATGGCTACACCTTC. Its translation is CSAMNPTGTNYGYTF.

A word on this clonotype: One end of the junction varies from germline; a read error may be responsible. This chain links TRBV12-3 or TRBV12-4 with TRBJ2-3; D may correspond to TRBD1 or TRBD2 (7 bases each). The CDR3 is 12 amino acids. The CDR3 sequence: CAGRGGTDTQYF. The CDR3 DNA reads as TGTGCCGGCAGGGGGGGAACAGATACGCAGTATTTT.

V is TRBV9 and J is TRBJ2-1, with TRBD2 identical over 12 bases. The V and J ends lost 2 bases and 8 bases, in that order; junction bases with no gene match: 5. The germline V gene encodes CDR1 SGDLS and CDR2 YYNGEE. This CDR3 comprises 15 residues. CDR3 protein: CASSVTSGSGDEQFF. The CDR3 DNA follows: TGTGCCAGCAGCGTGACTAGCGGGAGTGGTGATGAGCAGTTCTTC.

This clonotype turned up a few times. This chain uses TRBV6-2 or TRBV6-3 with TRBJ1-5; TRBD1 matches at 7 bases. In germline, CDR1 is MNHEY, CDR2 SVGEGT. The CDR3 is 15 amino acids. V trimming: 5 bases; J trimming: 3 bases; junction bases outside the gene matches: 7. The CDR3, as DNA: TGTGCCAGCAGTCCTTGGGACAGAGTCAATCAGCCCCAGCATTTT. Its translation: CASSPWDRVNQPQHF.

V gene TRBV5-1 combines with J gene TRBJ2-4; 7 nucleotides line up with TRBD1. This CDR3 region has 15 residues. Germline V gene lookup returns CDR1 SGHRS and CDR2 YFSETQ. The trim removed 4 bases at V and 8 bases at J, leaving 12 bases unmatched. The CDR3 nucleotides read TGCGCCAGCAGCGAGGGGGCTAGCATCGGGGACATTCAGTACTTC. This gives the protein CASSEGASIGDIQYF.

This chain joins TRBV14 and TRBJ2-5, with 10 bases matching TRBD1. The DNA end favors TRBJ2-7, so the J call may be wrong. Germline CDR1 and CDR2: SGHDN and FVKESK. The CDR3 has 15 residues. CDR3 DNA: TGTGCCAGCAGCCAGAGAGGACAGGGGGCCTACGAGCAGTACTTC. It is translated as CASSQRGQGAYEQYF.

This clonotype has a handful of counts. This rearrangement joins TRBV6-1 to TRBJ2-3, with 8 bases aligning to TRBD2. CDR3 size: 16 residues. Losses at the gene ends were 4 bases for V and 4 bases for J; bases not matched to a gene: 10. In germline, CDR1 is MNHNS, CDR2 SASEGT. CDR3 coding DNA: TGTGCCAGCAGTGCCCTAACTAGCGGAGGCGCAGATACGCAGTATTTT. Amino acids: CASSALTSGGADTQYF.

This clonotype was recorded a few times. This chain joins TRBV2 and TRBJ2-7; the match to TRBD1 covers 8 bases. There are 13 residues in the CDR3. CDR1 is SNHLY, CDR2 FYNNEI, per germline. V shed 7 bases and J 2 bases; nucleotides not matched to a gene: 4. The DNA of the CDR3 is TGTGCCAGCACGGACAGGGCCCCCTACGAGCAGTACTTC. Translated: CASTDRAPYEQYF.

The chain couples TRBV5-1 to TRBJ2-7; perhaps TRBD1 as D (5 bases). The ends were cut back, 0 bases at V and 0 bases at J, with 13 bases in the middle. This CDR3 comprises 16 residues. Germline V gives CDR1 SGHRS, CDR2 YFSETQ. The CDR3 nucleotides are TGCGCCAGCAGCTTGGCTCCAGGACAAAGCTCCTACGAGCAGTACTTC. This encodes CASSLAPGQSSYEQYF.